Below are 28 T cell receptor beta chains sequenced from a single sample in a study of blood T cell repertoires in COVID-19. The table came from immunoSEQ multiplex PCR; TCRdb's copy has only in-frame clones and leaves some out. The sample has about 380,000 clones, 88% seen once. The sample taken for sequencing was PBMCs or T cells enriched from blood (not recorded which). The receptor set was obtained from a woman between 18 and 29 years old who had recovered from COVID-19.

This chain joins TRBV7-2 and TRBJ2-5; 7 bases fit TRBD1. The CDR3 contains 14 residues. Germline CDR1 SGHTA, CDR2 FQGNSA. After removal of 6 bases from V and 3 bases from J, the junction contained 7 bases not matched to a gene. DNA of the CDR3: TGTGCCAGCAGGCCGGGGACAGATGAAGAGACCCAGTACTTC. Its translation is CASRPGTDEETQYF.

This rearrangement joins TRBV4-1 to TRBJ1-2, with D uncertain. The CDR3 has 15 residues. Germline assignment: CDR1 MGHRA and CDR2 YSYEKL. V lost 3 bases and J lost 6, with 17 bases in between. The CDR3 loop is CASSQPLRGVNGYTF. The CDR3 bases are TGCGCCAGCAGCCAGCCTCTCCGGGGAGTCAATGGCTACACCTTC.

The CDR3 nucleotides are TGTGCCAGCAGGCGAGGACTAGCGGGGGATCAAGAGACCCAGTACTTC. This encodes CASRRGLAGDQETQYF. The V gene is TRBV2, the J gene TRBJ2-5, with 13 bases aligning to TRBD2. Germline loops: CDR1 SNHLY, CDR2 FYNNEI. Trimming at V came to 6 bases and at J to 2 bases, leaving 6 bases not matched to a gene. The CDR3 is 16 residues long.

The sample holds a few counts of this clone. The rearrangement joins TRBV5-4 to TRBJ1-3; 9 nucleotides align to TRBD1. Germline V gene data show CDR1 as SGHNT and CDR2 as YYREEE (reference sequence). The CDR3 runs to 16 residues. V was pared by 4 bases and J by 4 bases, with 9 bases of the junction left unmatched. The CDR3 here is CASSGTGTGTGNTIYF. For the CDR3, the DNA is TGTGCCAGCAGCGGAACCGGGACAGGGACGGGAAACACCATATATTTT.

The rearrangement links TRBV19 to TRBJ1-5, with a weak D call TRBD1 (5 bases). The germline V gene encodes CDR1 LNHDA and CDR2 SQIVND (reference sequence). With 1 base removed from V and 6 bases from J, the gap between germline ends came to 7 bases. This CDR3 is built from 13 residues. The CDR3 coding sequence is TGTGCCAGTAGTATAGGGGGGGGTCAGCCCCAGCATTTT. Protein product: CASSIGGGQPQHF.

This clone has a single count. This chain connects TRBV7-2 to TRBJ2-2; D unclear. The V end was cut by 7 bases, the J end by 4 bases, with 16 bases between. Germline V gene sequence: CDR1 SGHTA, CDR2 FQGNSA. The CDR3 length is 15 residues. CDR3 region: CASTSSDAATGELFF. CDR3 bases: TGTGCCAGCACCTCTTCCGACGCGGCCACCGGGGAGCTGTTTTTT.

The chain links TRBV2 to TRBJ1-2; weak D call: TRBD1 (5 bases). Trimming pared 0 bases from V and 8 bases from J, leaving 13 bases between. Germline values: CDR1 SNHLY, CDR2 FYNNEI. The CDR3 consists of 14 residues. CDR3 DNA: TGTGCCAGCAGTGAAGCGCTTGGACACTTCGGCTACACCTTC. This translates into CASSEALGHFGYTF.

This clone was counted between two and nine times. The genes are TRBV24-1 and TRBJ1-5; 8 nucleotides align to TRBD1. The CDR3 spans 15 residues. After removal of 9 bases from V and 2 bases from J, the junction contained 8 bases not matched to a gene. CDR1 and CDR2 (germline): KGHDR, SFDVKD. The CDR3 loop is CATGGTGPGNQPQHF. The CDR3 region has the DNA TGTGCCACCGGGGGGACAGGACCTGGCAATCAGCCCCAGCATTTT.

CDR3 protein: CAISVQGSPFNQPQHF. In DNA, the CDR3 is TGTGCCATCAGTGTCCAGGGGTCGCCATTCAATCAGCCCCAGCATTTT. The chain joins TRBV10-3 to TRBJ1-5; a weak D match, TRBD1 (6 bases). Per germline, CDR1 ENHRY and CDR2 SYGVKD. Trimming removed 4 bases from V and 3 bases from J, with 16 bases in between. The CDR3 runs to 16 residues.

J is TRBJ1-2 and V is TRBV7-9; D is unresolved. Trimming cost V 1 base and J 4 bases, with 10 bases left between them. CDR1 is SEHNR and CDR2 is FQNEAQ in the germline V gene (reference sequence). The CDR3 consists of 14 residues. In DNA, the CDR3 is TGTGCCAGCAGCTTAGGCGCGGGAGGCTATGGCTACACCTTC. This sequence encodes CASSLGAGGYGYTF. Based on the CDR3 plus reference TRBV7-9 and TRBJ1-2, the full variable domain is DTGVSQNPRHKITKRGQNVTFRCDPISEHNRLYWYRQTLGQGPEFLTYFQNEAQLEKSRLLSDRFSAERPKGSFSTLEIQRTEQGDSAMYLCASSLGAGGYGYTFGSGTRLTVV.

The chain combines TRBV2 with TRBJ2-3, with a tentative D call TRBD1 (6 bases). CDR1 and CDR2 from the germline V gene are SNHLY and FYNNEI. Trimming stripped 1 base from V and 0 bases from J, with 8 bases between. There are 15 residues in the CDR3. CDR3 coding DNA: TGTGCCAGCAGTGAAGAGGGGGACAGCACAGATACGCAGTATTTT. Its protein product is CASSEEGDSTDTQYF. Complete variable domain (other parts from reference TRBV2 and TRBJ2-3): EPEVTQTPSHQVTQMGQEVILRCVPISNHLYFYWYRQILGQKVEFLVSFYNNEISEKSEIFDDQFSVERPDGSNFTLKIRSTKLEDSAMYFCASSEEGDSTDTQYFGPGTRLTVL.

This clone was detected once. In DNA form, the CDR3 reads TGTGCCAGCAGCCAAGGAACCGCGGGCTACACTGAAGCTTTCTTT. As protein: CASSQGTAGYTEAFF. This chain uses TRBV3-1 (or the pseudogene TRBV3-2) with TRBJ1-1; D unclear. The germline gives CDR1 LGHDT, CDR2 YNNKEL (reference sequence). V lost 1 base, J lost 3 bases, and 12 bases lay in between. This CDR3 comprises 15 residues.

This chain joins TRBV5-4 and TRBJ1-2; 10 bases are a match to TRBD1. CDR1 and CDR2 (germline): SGHNT, YYREEE (reference sequence). There are 13 residues in the CDR3. J lost 5 bases, V lost 7 bases, and 5 bases had no gene match. The CDR3 nucleotides are TGTGCCAGCGGGACAGGGGCAGAGTATGGCTACACCTTC. Translating it yields CASGTGAEYGYTF. Full variable domain (outside the CDR3, taken from reference TRBV5-4 and TRBJ1-2): ETGVTQSPTHLIKTRGQQVTLRCSSQSGHNTVSWYQQALGQGPQFIFQYYREEENGRGNFPPRFSGLQFPNYSSELNVNALELDDSALYLCASGTGAEYGYTFGSGTRLTVV.

Of note for this clone: At one of its ends the junction is not consistent with the germline gene, which may arise from a read error. The chain couples TRBV7-7 to TRBJ1-3; TRBD1 matches 11 bases. Germline loops: CDR1 SSHAT, CDR2 FNYEAQ (reference sequence). This CDR3 contains 15 residues. The CDR3 nucleotides read TGTGCTAGCAGCACTGGGACAGGGGGTGGAAACACCATATATTTT. This codes for CASSTGTGGGNTIYF.

The V gene is TRBV7-2, the J gene TRBJ1-1; D is unclear. The germline CDR1 and CDR2 sequences are SGHTA and FQGNSA. The CDR3 contains 12 residues. Deletions cut 8 bases from V and 5 bases from J, with 12 bases between. The CDR3 reads CASSFLRTEAFF. The CDR3, as DNA: TGTGCCAGCTCCTTTCTGAGGACTGAAGCTTTCTTT.

This sequence joins TRBV18 and TRBJ1-1; D ambiguous. Germline assignment: CDR1 KGHSH and CDR2 LQKENI. CDR3 length: 11 amino acids. The V end was cut by 6 bases, the J end by 8 bases, with 10 bases between. The CDR3 is CASSPSTEAFF. The CDR3, as DNA: TGTGCCAGCTCCCCGAGCACCGAAGCTTTCTTT.

The chain recombines TRBV15 with TRBJ1-2; D is ambiguous. The germline V gene encodes CDR1 LNHNV and CDR2 YYDKDF (reference sequence). Deletions cut 1 base from V and 5 bases from J, with 11 bases between. The CDR3 loop spans 14 amino acids. DNA for the CDR3: TGTGCCACCAGCAGAGTCGAGGGATTATATGGCTACACCTTC. This gives the protein CATSRVEGLYGYTF. Drawing the rest from reference TRBV15 and TRBJ1-2, the complete variable domain is DAMVIQNPRYQVTQFGKPVTLSCSQTLNHNVMYWYQQKSSQAPKLLFHYYDKDFNNEADTPDNFQSRRPNTSFCFLDIRSPGLGDTAMYLCATSRVEGLYGYTFGSGTRLTVV.

This sequence joins TRBV11-2 and TRBJ2-3; 10 positions agree with TRBD1. V lost 5 bases to trimming and J lost 5 bases; unmatched junction nucleotides: 7. The CDR3 loop spans 15 amino acids. The germline CDR1 and CDR2 sequences are SGHAT and FQNNGV. The CDR3 loop reads CASSPGQGGKDTQYF. In DNA, the CDR3 is TGTGCCAGCAGCCCCGGACAGGGGGGGAAAGATACGCAGTATTTT.

The chain recombines TRBV5-8 with TRBJ2-7, with 10 bases lining up with TRBD1. CDR1 and CDR2 from the germline V gene are SGHTS and YDEGEE. With 4 bases clipped from V and 5 bases from J, the junction kept 9 bases outside the gene matches. The CDR3 has 15 residues. The CDR3: CASSPDRGLWDEQYF. DNA of the CDR3: TGTGCCAGCAGCCCCGACAGGGGGCTTTGGGACGAGCAGTACTTC.

V gene TRBV2 combines with J gene TRBJ2-1; no reliable D call. The CDR3 totals 16 residues. V lost 4 bases and J lost 5, with 18 bases in between. CDR1 is SNHLY, CDR2 FYNNEI, per germline. CDR3 nucleotide sequence: TGTGCCAGCAGTGTACCAAGTAGAGAATTTCACAATGAGCAGTTCTTC. It is translated as CASSVPSREFHNEQFF.

The chain joins TRBV7-3 to TRBJ2-2, with D possibly matching TRBD2 (6 bases). Looked up from germline, CDR1 is SGHTA and CDR2 is FQGTGA. CDR3 size: 16 residues. With 1 base removed from V and 6 bases from J, the gap between germline ends came to 15 bases. The DNA of the CDR3 is TGTGCCAGCAGCTTAAACGGGGGAAGTATCGCCGGGGAGCTGTTTTTT. Amino acid sequence: CASSLNGGSIAGELFF.

This chain uses TRBV14 with TRBJ1-1; D is ambiguous. The CDR3 covers 14 residues. CDR1 and CDR2 (germline): SGHDN, FVKESK. V lost 4 bases and J lost 1, with 10 bases in between. The CDR3 sequence: CASSPGRGNTEAFF. CDR3 nucleotide sequence: TGTGCCAGCAGCCCGGGCCGGGGGAACACTGAAGCTTTCTTT.

The chain combines TRBV18 with TRBJ2-7, with 8 bases aligning to TRBD2. The V gene end was trimmed by 3 bases and the J gene end by 3 bases; junction bases not matched to a gene: 13. The germline V gene encodes CDR1 KGHSH and CDR2 LQKENI. This CDR3 contains 17 residues. The CDR3 here is CASSPPGGGLTLYEQYF. As DNA, the CDR3 is TGTGCCAGCTCACCCCCCGGGGGGGGACTAACCCTCTACGAGCAGTACTTC.

The genes are TRBV24-1 and TRBJ1-2; 7 bases line up with TRBD1. The germline V gene has CDR1 KGHDR and CDR2 SFDVKD. V shed 3 bases and J 5 bases; nucleotides not matched to a gene: 8. The CDR3 is made up of 15 amino acids. In DNA, the CDR3 is TGTGCCACCAGTGATCCGGCGGGACAGTCGTATGGCTACACCTTC. This encodes CATSDPAGQSYGYTF.

This clone was counted a single time. In DNA form, the CDR3 reads TGTGCCAGCAGCTTTACTACTGACTGGAGGGTTAGGGAAGAGACCCAGTACTTC. It is translated as CASSFTTDWRVREETQYF. The J gene is TRBJ2-5, the V gene TRBV7-6, with D maybe TRBD2 (6 bases). CDR1 SGHVS and CDR2 FNYEAQ come from the germline V gene. The CDR3 extends over 18 amino acids. V was pared by 3 bases and J by 3 bases, with 23 bases between.

This chain joins TRBV6-5 and TRBJ1-1; 8 bases map to TRBD1. Trimming took 5 bases from V and 7 from J; bases not matched to a gene: 9. Germline loops: CDR1 MNHEY, CDR2 SVGAGI. CDR3 length equals 14 residues. The CDR3 DNA reads as TGTGCCAGCAGTCCGCAGGGGGCATGGGGTGAAGCTTTCTTT. Protein product: CASSPQGAWGEAFF.

The genes are TRBV12-3 or TRBV12-4 and TRBJ2-7; D uncertain. V was cut by 3 bases and J by 0 bases, with 6 bases left in between. The CDR3 covers 13 residues. CDR3 protein: CASSLRSSYEQYF. DNA of the CDR3: TGTGCCAGCAGTTTGCGTAGCTCCTACGAGCAGTACTTC.

This clone was picked up many times. The chain combines TRBV9 with TRBJ1-3; tentative D call: TRBD1 (6 bases). Germline loops: CDR1 SGDLS, CDR2 YYNGEE. Trimming left V 7 bases short and J 2 bases short, with 16 bases between. This CDR3 comprises 15 residues. CDR3 sequence (DNA): TGTGCCAGCGGCGACACAGGGCTAACTGGAAACACCATATATTTT. Translation gives CASGDTGLTGNTIYF.